This T cell receptor beta chain was sequenced during a study of vaccination and CD4 T cells after COVID-19 (dated by TCRdb to 2021 to 2024). Regarding the complete study: Convalescent patients had a positive SARS-CoV-2 result on nasal swab PCR, and of these patients, several had mild disease and one had severe disease. The convalescent cohort comprised six males and four females, including two Hispanic individuals, seven Caucasians, two Asians and one multiracial person. Participants got two doses of the Pfizer-BioNTech BNT162b2 vaccine (n=8) or two doses of the Moderna mRNA-1273 vaccine (n=2). Post-COVID blood samples from convalescent patients were collected a median of around 110 days after diagnosis, with a range of roughly 30 to 161 days. Post-vaccine blood samples were obtained a median of around 74 days after the second vaccine dose, with a range of about 12 to 241 days. The cultures were stimulated with overlapping spike peptide pools from SARS-CoV-2 and from the common cold coronaviruses HCoV-NL63, HCoV-OC43 and HCoV-229E. As controls, cultures received a CEFX viral epitope pool (the positive control), an HIV-1 Nef peptide pool (the negative control), or no peptide at all. In under twelve COVID-19 convalescent patients and a few infection-naive healthy vaccine recipients, researchers compared the spike-specific CD4+ TCR repertoire from before mRNA vaccination with the repertoire from after. Overall study outcomes, separate from this receptor: In convalescent patients, a median around 89% of post-vaccine SARS-CoV-2-reactive clones were detected only after vaccination, suggesting vaccine-specific priming. Of the vaccine-specific clones in convalescent patients, 304 of 307, or nearly all, reacted only to SARS-CoV-2 spike and did not cross-react with common cold coronaviruses. Although the median number of SARS-CoV-2-reactive clonotypes went up from approximately 20 after infection to 38 after vaccination, the increase was not significant. The study included relatively few convalescent patients and did not analyze early timepoints after natural infection.

Reading the label with the study, this specimen's treatment or condition is: roughly nine-day PBMC culture with coronavirus spike peptide pools or control peptides (ViraFEST assay). The ViraFEST assay was used in the study, in which antigen-specific T cells were expanded with peptide pools and expanded clonotypes were subsequently identified by TCR sequencing. Positive SARS-CoV-2 PCR tests in the convalescent patients dated from March to December 2020, before Alpha, Beta and Delta variants emerged in the United States. PBMCs were cultured at around 2.2 million per well in IMDM supplemented with roughly 5% human AB serum and about 10 IU/ml IL-2, with 9.5 to 10 ug/ml peptide pools added. On days 3 and 7, half of the culture medium was replaced with fresh IL-2-containing medium. CD4+ T cells were isolated after approximately ten days of culture through negative selection using the EasySep CD4+ T cell isolation kit. PBMCs were separated from whole blood using Ficoll-Paque Plus gradient centrifugation and then either used fresh or cryopreserved at -140C. Each culture condition was generally run in triplicate wells.

Compared with germline, V lacks 5 bases and J lacks 4 bases; bases without a gene match: 5. From the germline V gene, CDR1 is MRHNA and CDR2 is SNTAGT. Including the terminal cysteine and phenylalanine, the CDR3 comprises 15 residues. Only the CDR3 region is kept as DNA, spanning 45 bases read in frame from base 1. Library creation used PCR. TCR sequencing of DNA from cultured CD4+ T cells used the Oncomine TCR Beta short-read assay at the Johns Hopkins FTIC core. The QIAamp micro DNA kit was used to extract genomic DNA from the cultured CD4+ T cells. The Oncomine TCR Beta libraries from cultured CD4+ T cells were pooled using unique dual indexes and then sequenced on an Illumina iSeq 100. Regarding the original processing steps: Non-productive sequences were removed, and CDR3s that did not start with C, did not end with F or W, or were shorter than 7 amino acids were discarded. Antigen-specific clonotypes were identified with the MANAFEST web application by comparing peptide-stimulated wells with reference and other culture wells. Positive clones required FDR below 0.05, an odds ratio above 5, and productive frequency above 0.1% in at least two of three replicate wells. Cross-reactive clonotypes were defined as significantly expanded in both SARS-CoV-2 spike wells and at least one common cold coronavirus spike condition. Using R version 3.6.1, CDR3 homology was evaluated through Levenshtein distances (stringdist) along with unrooted phylogenetic trees (ape). TCRdb passed the public sequencing reads through fastp at Q25 and MiXCR, retaining productive beta sequences. Under each unique CDR3 protein, matching rows form one entry showing the most common genes and DNA. TCRdb, rather than the study authors, made the V and J calls. Here the sample has 15,000 to 25,000 distinct CDR3 sequences; approximately 52% occur a single time. The top ten hold around 9.5% of the sample.

Concerning this clonotype itself: The specificity of this receptor is unknown. No quality values exist for individual bases; no much larger clone is one base distant.

The receptor comes from a human donor who had recovered from COVID-19. The rearrangement combines TRBV6-4 with TRBJ2-5, with 12 bases matching TRBD1. Sequencing was performed on CD4+ T cells from blood, cultured in vitro. In nucleotides, the sequence is TGTGCCAGCAGTACCGGGACAGGGGGCGCAGAGACCCAGTACTTC. Its product reads: CASSTGTGGAETQYF.